This T cell receptor (beta chain) was recorded in a study of T cell responses to AZD1222 COVID-19 vaccine. The study's findings and limits: Baseline seropositivity characterized only 5 to 7 AZD1222 recipients.

Produced via immunoSEQ multiplex PCR; TCRdb's table is partial and in-frame only. Of roughly 93,000 clones in the sample, roughly nine tenths were seen once. For this clone: Its antigen remains unknown.

The CDR3 length is 17 residues. V was cut by 5 bases and J by 2 bases, with 16 bases left in between. CDR1 is SNHLY, CDR2 FYNNEI, per germline. The sequences come from peripheral blood, collected on day 0 of AZD1222 vaccination. This sequence was found in an adult in good health. The chain combines TRBV2 with TRBJ2-6; a weak D match, TRBD2 (5 bases). The CDR3 bases are TGTGCCAGCAGTCCAGGCCCTTTGAGGGCTGGGGCCAACGTCCTGACTTTC. Protein sequence: CASSPGPLRAGANVLTF.